Reported below is one T cell receptor (beta chain). Antigen specificity is unknown. It was with a sample-barcoded 5' primer and a J-beta primer mix that a second PCR of about 6 to 12 cycles was run. The authors tagged each cDNA molecule using a template-switch adaptor with 12 random nucleotides. MiXCR, applied by TCRdb to the 5' RACE reads, yields one record per CDR3 protein. This table has about 900,000 distinct CDR3 sequences, 62% appearing once. CDR1 and CDR2 (germline): MNHNS, SASEGT. The CDR3 has 12 amino acids. The V segment lost 11 bases and the J segment 5 bases; nucleotides outside the gene matches: 6. The data belong to a study of blood T cells in healthy people across ages. Whole-study results and caveats: A strong correlation was seen between TCR beta diversity and naive T cell percentage. Long-lived donors exceeded aged donors in naive CD4+ cells and diversity. As age increased, TCR beta diversity per million T cells fell in a roughly linear fashion.

The sample was blood. The J gene is TRBJ1-5, the V gene TRBV6-1, with 7 bases identical to TRBD1. This TCR was sampled from a young man in good health. The CDR3 is CASVQGYQPQHF. The DNA for the CDR3 is TGTGCCTCAGTACAGGGGTATCAGCCCCAGCATTTT.